The rows below give T cell receptor beta chains drawn from one sample of a study of identical twins. TCRdb analysed the 5' RACE reads with MiXCR anew, one entry per CDR3 protein. The sample includes roughly 710,000 distinct CDR3 sequences, roughly 6% of them seen just once. Sequenced input: naive T cells sorted from blood. The receptors derive from a young man in good health. Each CDR3 is given with its conserved first and last residue. The D gene is left open where the match is weak. The size of a clone is reported for some rows only, either as once, few or many, or as a class for expanded clones.

d_call clone_size j_call v_call cdr3_nt cdr3_aa
NA many TRBJ2-5 TRBV20-1 TGCAGTGCTAGACCTCCTCCGGGGCCAACCCAGTACTTC CSARPPPGPTQYF
NA many TRBJ2-2 TRBV12-3/TRBV12-4 TGTGCCAGCTTGGGCACCGGGGAGCTGTTTTTT CASLGTGELFF
TRBD2 NA TRBJ2-1 TRBV4-1 TGCGCCAGCAGCCAAGTCCAGGGAGGGAATGAGCAGTTCTTC CASSQVQGGNEQFF
NA many TRBJ1-1 TRBV29-1 TGCAGCGTTGAAGATCGCGACAGAATGAACACTGAAGCTTTCTTT CSVEDRDRMNTEAFF
TRBD2 NA TRBJ2-1 TRBV2 TGTGCCAGCAGGATATCTAGCGGGAGTGTTCATGAGCAGTTCTTC CASRISSGSVHEQFF
NA many TRBJ1-2 TRBV12-3/TRBV12-4 TGTGCCAGCAGTTTACAGAACTATGGCTACACCTTC CASSLQNYGYTF
NA many TRBJ2-1 TRBV24-1 TGTGCCACCAGTGATTTGTCTAGCTCCTACAATGAGCAGTTCTTC CATSDLSSSYNEQFF
NA NA TRBJ2-5 TRBV6-1 TGTGCCAGCAGTGAAGGAGGGGGGAAGACCCAGTACTTC CASSEGGGKTQYF
NA many TRBJ1-6 TRBV27 TGTGCCAGCAGTCTCGATGCGAGCAGGGCAGGAAATTCACCCCTCCACTTT CASSLDASRAGNSPLHF
TRBD2 few TRBJ2-3 TRBV4-1 TGCGCCAGCAGCCCGACCGGGACTAGCGGCCCCACAGATACGCAGTATTTT CASSPTGTSGPTDTQYF
TRBD1 many TRBJ2-7 TRBV24-1 TGTGCCACCAGTGATCGGGGGACAGGCTTCTACGAGCAGTACTTC CATSDRGTGFYEQYF
NA NA TRBJ1-2 TRBV29-1 TGCAGCATCGGGGGACCTAACTATGGCTACACCTTC CSIGGPNYGYTF
NA few TRBJ2-2 TRBV12-3/TRBV12-4 TGTGCCAGCAGTTTAGGGAGACCGGGGGTTACCGCCGGGGAGCTGTTTTTT CASSLGRPGVTAGELFF
NA many TRBJ2-7 TRBV20-1 TGCAGTGCTACAGAGACAGTCTACGAGCAGTACTTC CSATETVYEQYF
NA many TRBJ2-2 TRBV5-1 TGCGCCAGCAGCGGAATTTTAGGGCCAGGGGAGCTGTTTTTT CASSGILGPGELFF
NA many TRBJ1-1 TRBV7-2 TGTGCCAGCAGCTCCCCAAACAGGGTCTCCGCTGAAGCTTTCTTT CASSSPNRVSAEAFF
NA many TRBJ1-2 TRBV5-1 TGCGCCAGCAGCTTGGAGGGAGACTATGGCTACACCTTC CASSLEGDYGYTF
TRBD2 few TRBJ2-3 TRBV20-1 TGCAGTGCTAGAGCAAGGGGAGGGGATACGCAGTATTTT CSARARGGDTQYF
NA many TRBJ2-1 TRBV29-1 TGCAGCGTCAAAGCAACTTCGGCTAGCTCGGGCAATGAGCAGTTCTTC CSVKATSASSGNEQFF
NA many TRBJ2-2 TRBV4-3 TGCGCCAGCAGCCAAGATCGGGCCGGGGAGCTGTTTTTT CASSQDRAGELFF
TRBD1 few TRBJ1-5 TRBV12-3/TRBV12-4 TGTGCCAGCAGTTCCTCGGACAGGGGGCGCGATGGCAATCAGCCCCAGCATTTT CASSSSDRGRDGNQPQHF
NA NA TRBJ2-5 TRBV5-1 TGCGCCAGCAGCTGGGGCTCCCACCAAGAGACCCAGTACTTC CASSWGSHQETQYF
NA few TRBJ1-5 TRBV11-1 TGTGCCAGCAGCTTAGAACTCAGTGGGGCGTATAGCAATCAGCCCCAGCATTTT CASSLELSGAYSNQPQHF
NA many TRBJ2-5 TRBV7-9 TGTGCCAGCAGGCAGACTACGGGGGAGACCCAGTACTTC CASRQTTGETQYF
NA many TRBJ1-4 TRBV29-1 TGCAGCGTTGCCGGGACAATCCGAGAAAAACTGTTTTTT CSVAGTIREKLFF
NA many TRBJ2-7 TRBV7-2 TGTGCCAGCAGCTTAGGATCGCCCAGCCGCGAGCAGTACTTC CASSLGSPSREQYF
NA few TRBJ2-1 TRBV7-8 TGTGCCAGCACCCACATCTACAATGAGCAGTTCTTC CASTHIYNEQFF
TRBD1 many TRBJ2-1 TRBV24-1 TGTGCCACCAGTGACCGAACGGGACAGACTTACAATGAGCAGTTCTTC CATSDRTGQTYNEQFF
TRBD1 many TRBJ2-5 TRBV12-3/TRBV12-4 TGTGCCAGCACCGAACAGGGGGCGATTGGAGAGACCCAGTACTTC CASTEQGAIGETQYF
TRBD2 many TRBJ2-1 TRBV12-3/TRBV12-4 TGTGCCAGCAGTTTACAATCTAGCGGGAGTACAGAGCAGTTCTTC CASSLQSSGSTEQFF
TRBD1 many TRBJ2-7 TRBV4-3 TGCGCCAGCAGCCAAGGGACAGGTTTGTTATACGAGCAGTACTTC CASSQGTGLLYEQYF
NA few TRBJ1-1 TRBV19 TGTGCCAGTAGTATTGAGGGAGGACAGATGAACACTGAAGCTTTCTTT CASSIEGGQMNTEAFF
NA many TRBJ2-7 TRBV20-1 TGCAGTGCTAGAGACCTAGCTCCCTACGAGCAGTACTTC CSARDLAPYEQYF
NA NA TRBJ1-3 TRBV7-2 TGTGCCAGCGGAACCTCCGGGACGGTCGGCTCTGGAAACACCATATATTTT CASGTSGTVGSGNTIYF
NA many TRBJ1-2 TRBV4-2 TGTGCCAGCAGCCAGAACCGGGCCTTTAGGAGCTACACCTTC CASSQNRAFRSYTF
TRBD2 many TRBJ2-1 TRBV29-1 TGCAGCGCCCTGACTAGCGGGAGGTTCAATGAGCAGTTCTTC CSALTSGRFNEQFF
NA many TRBJ2-5 TRBV9 TGTGCCAGCAGCGTTTTGGAGAGGCGGGGGACCCAGTACTTC CASSVLERRGTQYF
TRBD2 few TRBJ2-1 TRBV3-1 TGTGCCAGCAGCCGAACCGGGACTAGCGGAAAAAATGAGCAGTTCTTC CASSRTGTSGKNEQFF
NA many TRBJ2-5 TRBV20-1 TGCAGTGCTAAGTCCCCCGAGACCCAGTACTTC CSAKSPETQYF
TRBD2 NA TRBJ2-1 TRBV5-1 TGCGCCAGCGGAGCTAGCGGTTACAATGAGCAGTTCTTC CASGASGYNEQFF
NA few TRBJ2-1 TRBV25-1 TGTGCCAGCAGTGAATCTATAGCGGTCTACCCTGAGCAGTTCTTC CASSESIAVYPEQFF
TRBD1 many TRBJ2-2 TRBV6-1 TGTGCCAGCACCGGCCGGGACAGGGGGAACACCGGGGAGCTGTTTTTT CASTGRDRGNTGELFF
TRBD1 many TRBJ2-6 TRBV5-1 TGCGCCAGCAGCGGGACAGCTTCTGGGGCCAACGTCCTGACTTTC CASSGTASGANVLTF
NA many TRBJ1-1 TRBV6-2/TRBV6-3 TGTGCCAGCAGTTACTCGATCCCTTATGAGACTTTCTTT CASSYSIPYETFF
TRBD2 many TRBJ2-1 TRBV12-3/TRBV12-4 TGTGCCAGCAGTCTCGGACTAGCCCGTGGAAGCGATGAGCAGTTCTTC CASSLGLARGSDEQFF
TRBD2 NA TRBJ2-2 TRBV7-6 TGTGCCAGCAGCCCGTTTGTAGCGGGAGGGCCGAACACCGGGGAGCTGTTTTTT CASSPFVAGGPNTGELFF
NA many TRBJ1-3 TRBV28 TGTGCCAGCAGTCCCATCTCCTCTTCTGGAAACACCATATATTTT CASSPISSSGNTIYF
NA few TRBJ1-3 TRBV5-5 TGTGCCAGCAACTTTGCGGGTTTCTCTGGAAACACCATATATTTT CASNFAGFSGNTIYF